This T cell receptor (beta chain) comes out of a study of response to subunit inactivated influenza vaccine. With regard to this clonotype: The target antigen is unknown.

Study conclusions and caveats: Authors suggested seasonal influenza vaccinations each recruit few new T cells.

MiXCR, run by TCRdb on the RT-PCR reads, gives a single entry per CDR3 protein. The sample records 610,000 or so distinct CDR3 sequences, 12% to 15% being singletons. The specimen comprised PBMCs from blood, sampled about 11 days after vaccination. The TCR sequence derives from a man aged 50 to 60 who received an inactivated influenza vaccine.

The CDR3: CASSLDGQGNTGELFF. DNA for the CDR3: TGCGCCAGCAGCTTGGATGGACAGGGGAACACCGGGGAGCTGTTTTTT. The V and J genes are TRBV5-1 and TRBJ2-2, with TRBD1 identical over 8 bases. V was pared by 0 bases and J by 1 base, with 2 bases of the junction left unmatched. Germline V CDR1 and CDR2: SGHRS, YFSETQ. This CDR3 spans 16 amino acids.